The 21 T cell receptor beta chains below all came from one sample that was sequenced in a study of beta chain features in type 1 diabetes. Expressed TCRB transcripts were sequenced, since all the RNA that had been isolated was reverse transcribed. The data were produced by immunoSEQ multiplex PCR, yet TCRdb's version contains in-frame clones alone and is incomplete. There are 300,000 to 400,000 clones in the sample; approximately 12% occur only once, and 0.015% to 0.02% lies in the top ten. Sequenced material: naive CD4+ T cells from blood. The receptors here all came from a man aged 18 to 30 in good health.

The gene calls are TRBV19 and TRBJ1-5; D not certain. This CDR3 spans 14 amino acids. V was shortened by 9 bases and J by 5 bases, with 17 bases between the two germline ends. CDR1 and CDR2 from the germline V gene are LNHDA and SQIVND (reference sequence). The CDR3 sequence is CASRAVGPYQPQHF. The CDR3 nucleotides read TGTGCCAGCCGAGCGGTGGGCCCATATCAGCCCCAGCATTTT.

This clone was seen more than once but under ten times. Other DNA sequences in the same sample also yield this CDR3. This chain's CDR3 is CASSQDRQGTDTQYF. The CDR3 DNA is TGCGCCAGCAGCCAAGATAGACAGGGCACAGATACGCAGTATTTT. The rearrangement links TRBV4-1 to TRBJ2-3; D is possibly TRBD1 (6 bases). Germline CDR1 MGHRA, CDR2 YSYEKL. The CDR3 contains 15 residues. Trimming shortened V by 0 bases and J by 1 base, and 8 bases separated the two germline ends.

This clone turned up a few times. This chain joins TRBV6-5 and TRBJ2-7; possibly TRBD2 for D (7 bases). CDR1 and CDR2 from the germline V gene are MNHEY and SVGAGI. The CDR3 covers 15 residues. With 6 bases removed from V and 0 bases from J, the gap between germline ends came to 15 bases. The CDR3: CASSRSGGYSYEQYF. The CDR3 bases are TGTGCCAGCAGCCGTTCGGGGGGCTACTCCTACGAGCAGTACTTC.

The V gene is TRBV5-1, the J gene TRBJ2-1; 9 positions match TRBD1. Germline CDR1 SGHRS, CDR2 YFSETQ. V lost 0 bases to trimming and J lost 4 bases; unmatched junction nucleotides: 14. The CDR3 sequence is 19 residues long. In DNA, the CDR3 is TGCGCCAGCAGCTTGGGGGACCTGAGGACAGGGGTACGGTACAATGAGCAGTTCTTC. This sequence encodes CASSLGDLRTGVRYNEQFF.

The chain joins TRBV6-1 to TRBJ1-5, with D perhaps matching TRBD1 (6 bases). V lost 6 bases and J lost 6, with 15 bases in between. The germline CDR1 and CDR2 sequences are MNHNS and SASEGT. The CDR3 covers 14 residues. This CDR3 reads CASRLGRGGQPQHF. CDR3 sequence (DNA): TGTGCCAGCAGACTAGGACGAGGGGGTCAGCCCCAGCATTTT.

V usage is TRBV19 and J usage is TRBJ2-3, with 11 nucleotides matching TRBD2. Germline V gene lookup returns CDR1 LNHDA and CDR2 SQIVND (reference sequence). This CDR3 is built from 13 residues. J lost 6 bases, V lost 4 bases, and 0 bases had no gene match. CDR3 nucleotides: TGTGCCAGTAGTACTAGCGGGAGGGATACGCAGTATTTT. This gives the protein CASSTSGRDTQYF.

This clone was counted only a few times. This chain links TRBV7-3 with TRBJ2-2, with D perhaps TRBD2 (7 bases). Deletions cut 4 bases from V and 4 bases from J, with 13 bases between. This CDR3 is 15 amino acids long. The germline CDR1 and CDR2 sequences are SGHTA and FQGTGA. As DNA, the CDR3 is TGTGCCAGCAGCTGGGGCGGGGGCGGCACCGGGGAGCTGTTTTTT. Its translation is CASSWGGGGTGELFF.

The chain joins TRBV11-3 to TRBJ2-1; 12 bases line up with TRBD1. Per the germline V gene, CDR1 is SGHNT and CDR2 is YENEEA. The junction had 2 bases not matched to a gene; V was cut back by 1 base and J by 7 bases. The CDR3 consists of 15 residues. This CDR3 reads CASSLGDRGPNEQFF. Here the CDR3 DNA reads TGTGCCAGCAGCTTAGGGGACAGGGGGCCTAATGAGCAGTTCTTC.

The chain is built from TRBV11-1 and TRBJ1-6; TRBD1 might be the D (5 bases). Germline-derived CDR1 and CDR2 are SGHAT and FQDESV (reference sequence). The CDR3 sequence is 15 residues long. V was shortened by 2 bases and J by 7 bases, with 12 bases between the two germline ends. CDR3 nucleotide sequence: TGTGCCAGCAGCTTAATTCAGGGAACAAATTCACCCCTCCACTTT. This encodes CASSLIQGTNSPLHF. The full variable domain, with the rest looked up from reference TRBV11-1 and TRBJ1-6, is EAEVAQSPRYKITEKSQAVAFWCDPISGHATLYWYRQILGQGPELLVQFQDESVVDDSQLPKDRFSAERLKGVDSTLKIQPAELGDSAMYLCASSLIQGTNSPLHFGNGTRLTVT.

This clone was recorded a few times. In DNA, the CDR3 is TGTGCCAGCCTTCCGACGACAGGGGTGGTAACTGAAGCTTTCTTT. This gives the protein CASLPTTGVVTEAFF. The chain employs TRBV28 and TRBJ1-1; 8 nucleotides align to TRBD1. Germline lookup yields CDR1 MDHEN and CDR2 SYDVKM. This CDR3 comprises 15 residues. V lost 8 bases, J lost 5 bases, and 13 bases stayed unmatched.

The chain employs TRBV5-1 and TRBJ2-7, with 11 bases lining up with TRBD1. V shed 5 bases, J shed 4 bases, and the junction held 8 bases outside the gene matches. Germline V gene data show CDR1 as SGHRS and CDR2 as YFSETQ. The CDR3 contains 15 residues. CDR3 in DNA: TGCGCCAGCAGATCCACCGGGACAGGGGGATACGAGCAGTACTTC. It codes for CASRSTGTGGYEQYF.

This clone showed up just a few times. This chain links TRBV9 with TRBJ2-1; 10 bases map to TRBD2. Trimming took 4 bases from V and 6 from J; bases not matched to a gene: 7. The length of the CDR3 is 15 residues. Germline V CDR1 and CDR2: SGDLS, YYNGEE. Here the CDR3 reads CASSISASGGNEQFF. For the CDR3, the DNA is TGTGCCAGCAGCATAAGCGCTAGCGGGGGCAATGAGCAGTTCTTC.

This chain links TRBV28 with TRBJ2-7; 7 nucleotides agree with TRBD1. The CDR3 is made up of 15 amino acids. The germline V gene encodes CDR1 MDHEN and CDR2 SYDVKM. V shed 8 bases and J 1 base; nucleotides not matched to a gene: 11. The CDR3 loop is CASFGPGQSSYEQYF. The CDR3 DNA is TGTGCCAGCTTCGGACCGGGACAGTCATCCTACGAGCAGTACTTC.

A few counts support this clone. CDR3 DNA: TGCGCCAGCAGCCCGGGGACAGCCAACACTGAAGCTTTCTTT. Its protein is CASSPGTANTEAFF. The chain recombines TRBV4-3 with TRBJ1-1, with 7 bases lining up with TRBD1. The CDR3 is 14 amino acids. Germline V gene sequence: CDR1 LGHNA, CDR2 YSLEER. V lost 4 bases to trimming and J lost 2 bases; unmatched junction nucleotides: 4.

In this sample, this clone turned up a few times. This chain connects TRBV10-3 to TRBJ2-3; D possibly corresponds to TRBD1 (5 bases). CDR1 ENHRY and CDR2 SYGVKD come from the germline V gene. Trimming cost V 10 bases and J 3 bases, with 20 bases left between them. This CDR3 has 15 residues. CDR3 residues: CATGRRIGATDTQYF. Here the CDR3 DNA reads TGTGCCACCGGGCGGCGGATAGGGGCTACAGATACGCAGTATTTT.

In its sample, this clone was seen a few times. The gene calls are TRBV30 and TRBJ1-1, with 7 bases that match TRBD1. J gave up 5 bases and V 8 bases, and 8 bases lay outside the gene matches. The CDR3 runs to 12 residues. Germline V CDR1 and CDR2: GTSNPN, SVGIG (reference sequence). The CDR3 region is CARRTGGTEAFF. The CDR3 DNA is TGTGCCCGACGGACAGGAGGAACTGAAGCTTTCTTT.

This clone has a handful of counts. The chain carries TRBV7-3 and TRBJ1-3, with TRBD1 as a possible D gene (6 bases). There are 19 residues in the CDR3. Germline CDR1 SGHTA, CDR2 FQGTGA. Trimming removed 1 base from V and 0 bases from J, with 19 bases in between. The CDR3 is CASSLKVRTAINSGNTIYF. DNA of the CDR3: TGTGCCAGCAGCTTAAAGGTTCGGACAGCCATAAACTCTGGAAACACCATATATTTT.

This clone was counted a few times. V and J are TRBV4-2 and TRBJ1-2; no reliable D call. The CDR3 totals 13 residues. The germline V gene has CDR1 LGHNA and CDR2 YNFKEQ. The V end lost 1 base, the J end lost 11 bases, and 14 bases lay between the germline ends. Here the CDR3 reads CASSQVRGLQYTF. The DNA for the CDR3 is TGTGCCAGCAGCCAAGTGCGCGGCCTTCAATACACCTTC.

The chain joins TRBV18 to TRBJ2-7, with unresolved D. Trimming shortened V by 4 bases and J by 2 bases, and 9 bases separated the two germline ends. Germline CDR1 is KGHSH and CDR2 is LQKENI. The CDR3 is made up of 13 amino acids. CDR3 residues: CASSRQETYEQYF. The CDR3 bases are TGTGCCAGCTCACGCCAGGAAACCTACGAGCAGTACTTC.

The chain employs TRBV19 and TRBJ2-7; a possible D gene is TRBD2 (5 bases). The ends were cut back, 0 bases at V and 6 bases at J, with 15 bases in the middle. The germline CDR1 and CDR2 sequences are LNHDA and SQIVND (reference sequence). The CDR3 covers 15 residues. CDR3 sequence: CASSIDQRLAGEQYF. Written as DNA, the CDR3 is TGTGCCAGTAGTATAGATCAGCGGCTAGCAGGCGAGCAGTACTTC.

The table lists this clone with many counts. This CDR3 reads CSVEMSGSRNEQFF. In DNA, the CDR3 is TGCAGCGTTGAAATGAGCGGGAGCAGGAATGAGCAGTTCTTC. The rearrangement uses TRBV29-1 and TRBJ2-1; 8 nucleotides match TRBD2. Looked up from germline, CDR1 is SQVTM and CDR2 is ANQGSEA. CDR3 length equals 14 residues. The V gene end was trimmed by 2 bases and the J gene end by 7 bases; junction bases not matched to a gene: 7.